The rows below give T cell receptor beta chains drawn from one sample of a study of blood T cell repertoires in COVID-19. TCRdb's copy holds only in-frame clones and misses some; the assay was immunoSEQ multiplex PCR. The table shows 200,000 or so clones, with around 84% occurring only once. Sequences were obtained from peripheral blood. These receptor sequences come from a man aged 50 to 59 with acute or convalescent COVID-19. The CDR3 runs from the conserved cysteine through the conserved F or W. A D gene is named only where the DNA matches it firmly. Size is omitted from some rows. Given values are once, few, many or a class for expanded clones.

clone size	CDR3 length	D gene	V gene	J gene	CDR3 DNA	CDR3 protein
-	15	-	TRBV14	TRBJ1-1	TGTGCCAGCAGCCCACTGGAGGGATTGAACACTGAAGCTTTCTTT	CASSPLEGLNTEAFF
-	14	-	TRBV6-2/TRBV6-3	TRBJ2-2	TGTGCCAGCAGTTACTCTGGGACATCCGGGGAGCTGTTTTTT	CASSYSGTSGELFF
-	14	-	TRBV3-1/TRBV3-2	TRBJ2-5	TGTGCCAGCAGCCCAGAGGGACTGCAAGAGACCCAGTACTTC	CASSPEGLQETQYF
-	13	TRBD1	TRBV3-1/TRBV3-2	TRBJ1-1	TGTGCCAGCAGCCAAGGGGACAGGGCGCAGGCTTTCTTT	CASSQGDRAQAFF
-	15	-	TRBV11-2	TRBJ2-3	TGTGCCAGCAGCCAGAGGTGGGTAGGAACAGATACGCAGTATTTT	CASSQRWVGTDTQYF
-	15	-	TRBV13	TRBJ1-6	TGTGCCAGCAGCGCCGACCGGGATTATAATTCACCCCTCCACTTT	CASSADRDYNSPLHF
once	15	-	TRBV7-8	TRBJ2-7	TGTGCCAGCAGCCGTCGGACAGACCCCTCCTACGAGCAGTACTTC	CASSRRTDPSYEQYF
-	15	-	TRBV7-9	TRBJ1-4	TGTGCCAGCAGCGCTAGACAGGAGGTATTGGGAAAACTGTTTTTT	CASSARQEVLGKLFF
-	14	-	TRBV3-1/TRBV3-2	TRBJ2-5	TGTGCCAGCAGCCCGACCGGGGGGCTTGAGACCCAGTACTTC	CASSPTGGLETQYF
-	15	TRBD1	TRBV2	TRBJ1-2	TGTGCCACCTTTGGACAGGGTCCCTTGAACTATGGCTACACCTTC	CATFGQGPLNYGYTF
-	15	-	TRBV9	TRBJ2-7	TGTGCCAGCAGCGTATGGCCCGGAGAGGGCTACGAGCAGTACTTC	CASSVWPGEGYEQYF
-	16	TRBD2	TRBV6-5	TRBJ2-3	TGTGCCAGCAGTTCTTATACTAGCGGACGGGCAGATACGCAGTATTTT	CASSSYTSGRADTQYF
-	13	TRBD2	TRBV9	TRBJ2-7	TGTGCCAGCAGCGTATCGGGGGGCTACGAGCAGTACTTC	CASSVSGGYEQYF
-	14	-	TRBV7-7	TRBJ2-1	TGTGCCAGCAGCTTAACGGGGTTAAACAATGAGCAGTTCTTC	CASSLTGLNNEQFF
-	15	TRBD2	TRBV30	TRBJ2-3	TGTGCCTGGAGTCGGCTAGCGGGGAGCACAGATACGCAGTATTTT	CAWSRLAGSTDTQYF
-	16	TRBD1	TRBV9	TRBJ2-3	TGTGCCAGCAGCGTAGGAGAGGGGGCGCGCACAGATACGCAGTATTTT	CASSVGEGARTDTQYF
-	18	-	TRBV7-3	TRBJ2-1	TGTGCCAGCAGCGATGGGGCCCAGGGGCGAGCCTCCTACAATGAGCAGTTCTTC	CASSDGAQGRASYNEQFF
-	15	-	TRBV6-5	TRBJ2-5	TGTGCCAGCTTCCCATCGGGACGGAGGGGAGAGACCCAGTACTTC	CASFPSGRRGETQYF
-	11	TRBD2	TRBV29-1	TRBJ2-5	TGCAGCGTGGGGGAGGGGGAGACCCAGTACTTC	CSVGEGETQYF
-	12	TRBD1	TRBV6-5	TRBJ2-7	TGTGCCAGCAGGCAGACAGGGAACGAGCAGTACTTC	CASRQTGNEQYF
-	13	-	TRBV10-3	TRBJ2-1	TGTGCCATCAGTGACAGGTTAGGATATGAGCAGTTCTTC	CAISDRLGYEQFF
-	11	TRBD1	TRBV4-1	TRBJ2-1	TGCGCCAGCAGCCCGGGGACAGGGGAGTTCTTC	CASSPGTGEFF
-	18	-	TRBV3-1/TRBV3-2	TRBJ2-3	TGTGCCAGCAGCCAAGACGTGCTTGGGCAGGGTCGCACAGATACGCAGTATTTT	CASSQDVLGQGRTDTQYF
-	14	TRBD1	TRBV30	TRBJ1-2	TGTGCCTGGAGGGCACGGCCAGGGGGTGGCGGCTACACCTTC	CAWRARPGGGGYTF
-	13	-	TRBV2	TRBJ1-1	TGTGCCAGCAGGAGACATGAAGACACTGAAGCTTTCTTT	CASRRHEDTEAFF
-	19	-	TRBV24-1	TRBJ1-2	TGTGCCACCAGTGATTTCTGCGGGGGAAACCGACCCTCTAACTATGGCTACACCTTC	CATSDFCGGNRPSNYGYTF
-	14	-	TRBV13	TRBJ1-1	TGTGCCAGCAGCTTAGTTGGAGGGGCGCTAGAAGCTTTCTTT	CASSLVGGALEAFF
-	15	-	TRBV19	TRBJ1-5	TGTGCCAGTAGTCCCCGGACAGTTAGCAATCAGCCCCAGCATTTT	CASSPRTVSNQPQHF
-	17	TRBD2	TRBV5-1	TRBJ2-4	TGCGCCAGCAGCTTGGGACTAGCAGGGCTGGTCAAAAACATTCAGTACTTC	CASSLGLAGLVKNIQYF
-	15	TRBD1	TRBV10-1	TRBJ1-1	TGCGCCAGCAGGGCCCTACAGGGGACAAACACTGAAGCTTTCTTT	CASRALQGTNTEAFF
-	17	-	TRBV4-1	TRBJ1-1	TGCGCCAGCAGCCAAAGGATTAGCAGGGCCGAGTACACTGAAGCTTTCTTT	CASSQRISRAEYTEAFF
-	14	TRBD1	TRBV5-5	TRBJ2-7	TGTGCCAGCAGCCCCGGGACAGGGGTCGGAGAGCAGTACTTC	CASSPGTGVGEQYF
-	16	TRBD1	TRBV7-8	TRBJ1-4	TGTGCCAGCAGCTCATGGACAGGGGCAACTAATGAAAAACTGTTTTTT	CASSSWTGATNEKLFF
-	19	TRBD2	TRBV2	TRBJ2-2	TGTGCCAGCAGTCAAAGACTAGCGGGGGGCCTCTTGAACACCGGGGAGCTGTTTTTT	CASSQRLAGGLLNTGELFF
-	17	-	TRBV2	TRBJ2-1	TGTGCCAGCAGTGCCCACTCCACAGGTTTTGGGCACAATGAGCAGTTCTTC	CASSAHSTGFGHNEQFF
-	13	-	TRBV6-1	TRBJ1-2	TGTGCCAGCAGTGAAAAGGGGAACTATGGCTACACCTTC	CASSEKGNYGYTF
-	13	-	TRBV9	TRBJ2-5	TGTGCCAGCAGCGTAGGACAGGCTGAGACCCAGTACTTC	CASSVGQAETQYF
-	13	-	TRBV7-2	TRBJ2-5	TGTGCCAGCAGCTTCGGGGACCAAGAGACCCAGTACTTC	CASSFGDQETQYF
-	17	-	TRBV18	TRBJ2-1	TGTGCCAGCTCACAACCCCTAGGGGGTGCCTCCTACAATGAGCAGTTCTTC	CASSQPLGGASYNEQFF
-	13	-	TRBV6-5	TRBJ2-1	TGTGCCAGCAGACAGGTGAGCCTTCCTGAGCAGTTCTTC	CASRQVSLPEQFF
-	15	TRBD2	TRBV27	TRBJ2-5	TGTGCCAGCAGAAACCCTAGCGGGGGGGCGGAGACCCAGTACTTC	CASRNPSGGAETQYF
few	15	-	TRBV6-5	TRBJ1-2	TGTGCCAGCAGAACTACAGGAAATTCCCACTATGGCTACACCTTC	CASRTTGNSHYGYTF
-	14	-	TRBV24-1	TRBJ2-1	TGTGCCACCAGTGATGGTTCACTTTACAATGAGCAGTTCTTC	CATSDGSLYNEQFF
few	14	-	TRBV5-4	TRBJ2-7	TGTGCCAGCAGCTTGACAGGGAGCTCCTACGAGCAGTACTTC	CASSLTGSSYEQYF
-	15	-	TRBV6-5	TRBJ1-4	TGTGCCAGCAGTTACTCCCCATCAACTAATGAAAAACTGTTTTTT	CASSYSPSTNEKLFF
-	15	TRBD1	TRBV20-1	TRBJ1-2	TGCAGTGCTAGTCGAGGGGGCCCTGGTAACTATGGCTACACCTTC	CSASRGGPGNYGYTF
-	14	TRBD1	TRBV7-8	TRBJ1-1	TGTGCCAGCAAGCCCGGACAGGGGAACACTGAAGCTTTCTTT	CASKPGQGNTEAFF
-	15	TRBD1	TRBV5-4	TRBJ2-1	TGTGCCAGCAGCTTACGACAGGGGGCTGTCAATGAGCAGTTCTTC	CASSLRQGAVNEQFF
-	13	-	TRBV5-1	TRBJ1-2	TGCGCCAGCAGCTTTGCAGCGTTCCGAGGCTACACCTTC	CASSFAAFRGYTF
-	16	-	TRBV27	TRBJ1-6	TGTGCCAGCAGTCGACAGCCCAGCTCCTATAATTCACCCCTCCACTTT	CASSRQPSSYNSPLHF
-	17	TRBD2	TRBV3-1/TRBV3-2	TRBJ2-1	TGTGCCAGCAGCCCCGGCGGTAGCGGGAGCTCCTACAATGAGCAGTTCTTC	CASSPGGSGSSYNEQFF